A single sample is the source of the 26 T cell receptor beta chains below, sequenced in a study of blood T cell repertoires in COVID-19. Clones were read by immunoSEQ multiplex PCR, and TCRdb kept only the in-frame ones, dropping some. This sample has hundreds of thousands of clones; around 86% occur once, and the top ten carry under 2%. Sequencing was carried out using peripheral blood. Source of these receptors: a woman aged 60-75 years who had recovered from COVID-19.

This clone was seen a few times. The same CDR3 is also encoded by other DNA sequences in this sample. In DNA form, the CDR3 reads TGTGCCAGCAGCCAAACAGGGGGCTATGGCTACACCTTC. This encodes CASSQTGGYGYTF. V usage is TRBV4-2 and J usage is TRBJ1-2, with 8 bases lining up with TRBD1. The V gene end was trimmed by 2 bases and the J gene end by 4 bases; junction bases not matched to a gene: 0. From germline, CDR1 is LGHNA and CDR2 YNFKEQ. The CDR3 runs to 13 residues.

This clone was seen more than once but under ten times. The chain couples TRBV7-2 to TRBJ1-3; no clear D gene. The CDR3 extends over 15 amino acids. V shed 2 bases and J shed 0 bases, with 8 bases lying between them. Germline CDR1 reads SGHTA; CDR2 reads FQGNSA. Here the CDR3 DNA reads TGTGCCAGCAGCTTAAGAGCGAGCTCTGGAAACACCATATATTTT. This encodes CASSLRASSGNTIYF.

This clone has only one observation. V is TRBV11-3 and J is TRBJ2-3, with 14 bases fitting TRBD2. Trimming removed 5 bases from V and 3 bases from J; junction bases left unmatched: 4. The CDR3 is 16 residues long. Germline values: CDR1 SGHNT, CDR2 YENEEA. The CDR3 region is CASSRGTSGRTDTQYF. The DNA for the CDR3 is TGTGCCAGCAGCCGGGGGACTAGCGGGAGAACAGATACGCAGTATTTT.

The chain joins TRBV6-5 to TRBJ2-7; the D is unclear. V dropped 0 bases and J dropped 6 bases, with 9 bases sitting between them. Germline CDR1 MNHEY, CDR2 SVGAGI. This CDR3 has 13 amino acids. The CDR3 protein is CASSYSTRVEQYF. The CDR3 nucleotides are TGTGCCAGCAGTTACTCGACTCGAGTCGAGCAGTACTTC.

V and J are TRBV27 and TRBJ2-5; TRBD2 matches 8 bases. CDR1 is MNHEY, CDR2 SMNVEV, per germline (reference sequence). The CDR3 is made up of 18 amino acids. V was pared by 5 bases and J by 4 bases, with 18 bases of the junction left unmatched. The CDR3 coding sequence is TGTGCCAGCAGTCCGTACCCCCAACTAGCGGTGCGGGGAGAGACCCAGTACTTC. This translates into CASSPYPQLAVRGETQYF.

The chain uses TRBV28 and TRBJ1-6, with 7 bases aligning to TRBD1. CDR1 and CDR2 (germline): MDHEN, SYDVKM. V gave up 7 bases and J gave up 4 bases; unmatched junction bases: 13. This CDR3 spans 17 amino acids. This CDR3 reads CASIPSGTEYYNSPLHF. As DNA, the CDR3 is TGTGCCAGCATCCCCTCCGGGACAGAATATTATAATTCACCCCTCCACTTT.

The V call is TRBV19, the J call TRBJ1-3; D is undetermined. The CDR3 length is 15 residues. Trimming removed 10 bases at V and 0 bases at J, with 16 bases between. CDR1 is LNHDA, CDR2 SQIVND, per germline (reference sequence). The CDR3 reads CATRSRGSSGNTIYF. DNA for the CDR3: TGTGCCACCCGATCGCGCGGTAGCTCTGGAAACACCATATATTTT.

The rearrangement joins TRBV18 to TRBJ1-1, with 8 nucleotides matching TRBD1. The CDR3 contains 15 residues. In germline, CDR1 is KGHSH, CDR2 LQKENI. J gave up 2 bases and V 6 bases, and 8 bases lay outside the gene matches. For the CDR3, the DNA is TGTGCCAGCTCGGGAAGACAGGGGCAAAACACTGAAGCTTTCTTT. This gives the protein CASSGRQGQNTEAFF.

In nucleotides, the CDR3 is TGTGCCAGCAGTGACAGGGGCTACGAGCAGTACTTC. This gives the protein CASSDRGYEQYF. The V and J genes are TRBV2 and TRBJ2-7; a possible D gene is TRBD1 (6 bases). The CDR3 length is 12 residues. Germline values: CDR1 SNHLY, CDR2 FYNNEI. Trimming removed 3 bases from V and 3 bases from J, with 6 bases in between.

This clone was observed a single time. V and J are TRBV5-3 and TRBJ1-2; 11 nucleotides line up with TRBD1. TRBV5-3 is sorted into the ORF group, with uncertain function. V dropped 4 bases and J dropped 8; count of bases not matched to a gene: 7. CDR3 length: 14 residues. The DNA of the CDR3 is TGTGCCAGAAGCCTAAGGGACAGGGGGTACGGCTACACCTTC. Its protein is CARSLRDRGYGYTF.

CDR3 sequence (DNA): TGTGCCAGCAGTTACCTCGCCGGGACAGGGCAGAACACCATATATTTT. Its translation: CASSYLAGTGQNTIYF. The chain employs TRBV6-5 and TRBJ1-3; TRBD1 matches at 9 bases. The CDR3 sequence is 16 residues long. Trimming took 2 bases from V and 7 from J; bases not matched to a gene: 9. Per the germline V gene, CDR1 is MNHEY and CDR2 is SVGAGI.

The chain recombines TRBV4-3 with TRBJ1-5; maybe TRBD1 (6 bases). Between the trimmed V and J ends, which lost 4 bases and 6 bases, there was a span of 16 bases. The germline V gene has CDR1 LGHNA and CDR2 YSLEER. The CDR3 runs 15 residues. The CDR3 loop is CASSPLAGDGQPQHF. DNA for the CDR3: TGCGCCAGCAGCCCTCTAGCAGGGGATGGTCAGCCCCAGCATTTT.

The gene calls are TRBV13 and TRBJ1-6; D is possibly TRBD1 (5 bases). This CDR3 contains 14 residues. Trimming removed 0 bases at V and 7 bases at J, with 7 bases between. Germline CDR1 is PRHDT and CDR2 is FYEKMQ (reference sequence). CDR3 bases: TGTGCCAGCAGCTTAGGACGACAGAATTCACCCCTCCACTTT. Residues: CASSLGRQNSPLHF. The complete variable domain, with remaining parts taken from reference TRBV13 and TRBJ1-6, reads AAGVIQSPRHLIKEKRETATLKCYPIPRHDTVYWYQQGPGQDPQFLISFYEKMQSDKGSIPDRFSAQQFSDYHSELNMSSLELGDSALYFCASSLGRQNSPLHFGNGTRLTVT.

The CDR3 nucleotides read TGTGCCATAACGGGACAGGGCCTGTTCTATGGCTACACCTTC. Translation: CAITGQGLFYGYTF. This chain joins TRBV10-3 and TRBJ1-2; TRBD1 aligns across 9 bases. V shed 9 bases, J shed 4 bases, and the junction held 9 bases outside the gene matches. The CDR3 covers 14 residues. Germline CDR1 and CDR2: ENHRY and SYGVKD.

The chain joins TRBV9 to TRBJ1-2, with TRBD1 matching 7 bases. Trimming took 0 bases from V and 7 from J; bases not matched to a gene: 9. Germline CDR1 is SGDLS and CDR2 is YYNGEE. The CDR3 sequence is 15 residues long. The CDR3 bases are TGTGCCAGCAGCGTAGAGGGGAACAGGGGATCTGGCTACACCTTC. Amino acid sequence: CASSVEGNRGSGYTF.

The J gene is TRBJ2-7, the V gene TRBV7-2, with 8 nucleotides matching TRBD1. In germline, CDR1 is SGHTA, CDR2 FQGNSA. This CDR3 comprises 13 residues. The trim removed 5 bases at V and 9 bases at J, leaving 9 bases unmatched. The CDR3 protein is CASSGDRSLGQYF. The DNA for the CDR3 is TGTGCCAGCAGCGGGGACAGGAGTCTAGGGCAGTACTTC.

The chain employs TRBV6-2 or TRBV6-3 and TRBJ2-4; weak D call: TRBD1 (6 bases). The CDR3 is 17 residues long. V lost 3 bases and J 2 bases, leaving 17 bases between the germline ends. Germline CDR1 and CDR2: MNHEY and SVGEGT. The CDR3 sequence is CASSYGTGLRTKNIQYF. In nucleotides, the CDR3 is TGTGCCAGCAGTTATGGAACAGGGCTAAGGACCAAAAACATTCAGTACTTC.

The chain couples TRBV29-1 to TRBJ1-3, with unresolved D. Germline V CDR1 and CDR2: SQVTM, ANQGSEA. The CDR3 extends over 13 amino acids. V was shortened by 3 bases and J by 3 bases, with 9 bases between the two germline ends. The CDR3 sequence is CSVENQNGNTIYF. Here the CDR3 DNA reads TGCAGCGTTGAGAACCAGAATGGAAACACCATATATTTT.

The chain links TRBV5-4 to TRBJ2-3, with a weak D call TRBD1 (5 bases). The CDR3 contains 14 residues. Germline-derived CDR1 and CDR2 are SGHNT and YYREEE (reference sequence). V gave up 0 bases and J gave up 4 bases, with 9 bases separating them. The CDR3 spells CASSLAGAPDTQYF. The CDR3 nucleotides are TGTGCCAGCAGCTTGGCTGGGGCCCCAGATACGCAGTATTTT.

This clone was detected a few times. The gene calls are TRBV6-5 and TRBJ1-1; the match to TRBD1 covers 7 bases. Trimming took 6 bases from V and 5 from J; bases not matched to a gene: 6. The CDR3 runs 13 residues. Germline assignment: CDR1 MNHEY and CDR2 SVGAGI. CDR3 coding DNA: TGTGCCAGCAGACCAACAGGGGTGACTGAAGCTTTCTTT. Protein sequence: CASRPTGVTEAFF.

The chain uses TRBV7-2 and TRBJ1-6; D is unclear. V dropped 7 bases and J dropped 0 bases, with 10 bases sitting between them. Germline V gene sequence: CDR1 SGHTA, CDR2 FQGNSA. The CDR3 is made up of 15 amino acids. CDR3 coding DNA: TGTGCCAGCACCCCTGGGAGCTCCTATAATTCACCCCTCCACTTT. It encodes CASTPGSSYNSPLHF.

The chain links TRBV11-1 to TRBJ1-3, with D unresolved. The CDR3 contains 12 residues. V gave up 2 bases and J gave up 4 bases, with 3 bases separating them. From germline, CDR1 is SGHAT and CDR2 FQDESV (reference sequence). The CDR3 region is CASSLQGNTIYF. The CDR3 region has the DNA TGTGCCAGCAGCTTACAGGGAAACACCATATATTTT. Based on the CDR3 plus reference TRBV11-1 and TRBJ1-3, the full variable domain is EAEVAQSPRYKITEKSQAVAFWCDPISGHATLYWYRQILGQGPELLVQFQDESVVDDSQLPKDRFSAERLKGVDSTLKIQPAELGDSAMYLCASSLQGNTIYFGEGSWLTVV.

This chain connects TRBV6-5 to TRBJ2-7, with D perhaps matching TRBD1 (5 bases). Germline assignment: CDR1 MNHEY and CDR2 SVGAGI. The CDR3 covers 15 residues. The V end lost 6 bases, the J end lost 0 bases, and 15 bases lay between the germline ends. CDR3 in DNA: TGTGCCAGCAGGACACAGAGAAGGGGCTCCTACGAGCAGTACTTC. It yields the protein CASRTQRRGSYEQYF.

The chain is built from TRBV21-1 and TRBJ1-1. TRBV21-1 is a listed pseudogene. The length of the CDR3 is 13 residues. In nucleotides, the CDR3 is TGTGCCAGCCGACCCAAGGTGGGGGGTGAAGCTTTCTTT. This gives the protein CASRPKVGGEAFF.

This clone was picked up one time. The chain uses TRBV9 and TRBJ2-1, with TRBD2 matching over 11 bases. The CDR3 totals 16 residues. Trimming removed 2 bases from V and 5 bases from J; junction bases left unmatched: 6. Germline V CDR1 and CDR2: SGDLS, YYNGEE. CDR3 amino acids: CASSVRLAGQNNEQFF. The CDR3 DNA reads as TGTGCCAGCAGCGTTCGACTAGCGGGGCAGAACAATGAGCAGTTCTTC.

This clone occurred once. The genes are TRBV5-1 and TRBJ2-5; maybe TRBD2 (6 bases). This CDR3 contains 14 residues. Germline CDR1 SGHRS, CDR2 YFSETQ. V was trimmed by 0 bases and J by 5 bases, leaving 11 bases between them. The DNA for the CDR3 is TGCGCCAGCAGCTTGGAACTAGCCGGGGAGACCCAGTACTTC. The encoded protein is CASSLELAGETQYF.